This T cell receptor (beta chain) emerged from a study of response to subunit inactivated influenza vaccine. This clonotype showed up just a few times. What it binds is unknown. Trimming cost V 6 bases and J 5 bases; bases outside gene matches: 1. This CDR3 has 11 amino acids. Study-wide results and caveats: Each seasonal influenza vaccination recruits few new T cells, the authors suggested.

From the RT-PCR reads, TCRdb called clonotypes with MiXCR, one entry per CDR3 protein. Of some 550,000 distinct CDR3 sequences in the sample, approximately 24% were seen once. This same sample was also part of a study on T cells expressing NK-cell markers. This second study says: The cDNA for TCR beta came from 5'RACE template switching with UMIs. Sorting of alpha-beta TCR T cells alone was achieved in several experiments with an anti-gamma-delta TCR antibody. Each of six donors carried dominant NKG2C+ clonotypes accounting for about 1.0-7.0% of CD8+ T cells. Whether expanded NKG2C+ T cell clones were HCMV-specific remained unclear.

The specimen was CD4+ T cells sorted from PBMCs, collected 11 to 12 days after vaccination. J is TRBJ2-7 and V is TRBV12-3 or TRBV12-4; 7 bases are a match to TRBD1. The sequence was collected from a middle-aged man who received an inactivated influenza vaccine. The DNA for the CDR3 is TGTGCCAGCAGCAGGGGGAACGAGCAGTACTTC. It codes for CASSRGNEQYF.